The sequence of this TCR beta chain was determined in a study of CD8+ T cells in alopecia areata. Across the study: Transfer of skin from 6-12-month-old C3H/HeJ graft donors with spontaneous alopecia was made to approximately 7-11-week-old female C3H/HeJ mice. Overall study results and limits: Scalp data also include sequences from resident alphabeta T cells of normal skin. Alopecia totalis/universalis scalp especially showed more expanded CD8+ clones than normal scalp.

Following RNA extraction, reverse transcription yielded cDNA that acted as the sequencing template. TCRdb's table, derived via immunoSEQ multiplex PCR, lists solely in-frame clones and lacks some. Listed for the sample are about 120,000 clones, none seen a single time. CDR3 size: 15 residues. V lost 5 bases and J 0 bases, leaving 13 bases between the germline ends. Germline CDR1 reads NNHDY; CDR2 reads SYVADS. On this clone: The antigen remains unidentified. Mouse germline and gene names are used. The read ends 4 residues shy of where the CDR3 ends; the end is completed using the germline J gene.

Sequences were obtained from lesional skin. This TCR came from a C3H/HeJ mouse with alopecia areata. For the strain, the MHC haplotype given is H2-k. V and J are TRBV13-3 and TRBJ2-5; D possibly corresponds to TRBD2 (5 bases). The CDR3 loop reads CASSPGLFNQDTQYF. The sequenced part of the CDR3 DNA is TGTGCCAGCAGCCCTGGACTCTTTAACCAAGAC.